This TCR beta chain is from a study of T-cell reconstitution after alpha-beta-depleted transplantation in children. Germline loops: CDR1 MGHRA, CDR2 YSYEKL. Trimming took off 1 base at V and 0 bases at J, with 7 bases between the two ends. The CDR3 runs to 15 residues. Regarding the study as a whole: The origin of alpha-beta T cells about two months after transplant was reportedly several hundred expanded graft clones. TCRbeta diversity was high at day 60 in some patients (a result of surviving recipient T cells and thymic progenitors). When one year had passed after transplant, most T-cell counts and diversity came from newly produced T cells.

Construction of the TCRbeta library involved unique molecular identifiers. TCRdb used MiXCR to reprocess the PCR reads, holding one entry per CDR3 protein. There are nearly 200,000 distinct CDR3 sequences in the sample; approximately 6.8% occur only once, and under 6% lies in the top ten. This clonotype was seen ten or more times. What it binds is unknown. The chain has TRBV4-1 and TRBJ2-1; no firm D call. The TCR comes from a girl under three years old with combined immunodeficiency, due to receive a stem cell transplant. Specimen: PBMCs, collected before TCRalphabeta/CD19-depleted stem cell transplant. CDR3 loop: CASSQGSDSYNEQFF. The CDR3 coding sequence is TGCGCCAGCAGCCAAGGGAGCGACTCCTACAATGAGCAGTTCTTC.